The present TCR beta chain was sequenced within a study of regulatory T cells in long-lasting Graves disease. To make TCR beta libraries, researchers used iRepertoire HTBI primers and Arm-PCR of CDR3 regions. MiXCR, run by TCRdb on the multiplex PCR reads, gives a single entry per CDR3 protein. The profile shows around 480,000 distinct CDR3 sequences, more than 15% of them singletons. Documented time point: newly diagnosed GD, antithyroid drugs for less than 3 months. The authors made the TCR library using RNA they extracted from PBMCs. To note about this clonotype: At one end, the junction sequence differs from germline, possibly due to a read error.

The CDR3 totals 16 residues. CDR1 is MNHEY, CDR2 SMNVEV, per germline (reference sequence). These data also formed part of another study, on T cells in Graves' hyperthyroidism and ophthalmopathy.

The gene calls are TRBV27 and TRBJ2-1; possible D gene TRBD2, 6 bases. The input for sequencing was peripheral blood mononuclear cells (PBMCs), taken at new diagnosis, from a patient treated with antithyroid drugs. This TCR was recovered from a middle-aged woman with Graves disease. CDR3 coding DNA: TGTGCCGGCAGTCTCCGGGACTCCTACCTTGACAATGAGCAGTTCTTC. Its translation is CAGSLRDSYLDNEQFF.